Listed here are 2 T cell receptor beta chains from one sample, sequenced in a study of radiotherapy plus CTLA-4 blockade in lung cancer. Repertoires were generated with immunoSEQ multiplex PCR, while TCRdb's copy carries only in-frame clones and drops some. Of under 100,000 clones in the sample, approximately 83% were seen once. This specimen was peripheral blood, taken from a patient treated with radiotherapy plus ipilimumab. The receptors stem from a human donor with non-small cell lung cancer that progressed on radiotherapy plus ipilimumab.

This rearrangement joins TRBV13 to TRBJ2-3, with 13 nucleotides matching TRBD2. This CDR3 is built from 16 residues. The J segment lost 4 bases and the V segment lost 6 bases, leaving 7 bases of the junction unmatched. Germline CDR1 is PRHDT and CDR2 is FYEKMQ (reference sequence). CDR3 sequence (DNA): TGTGCCAGCAGTTATACTAGCGGGGGGGTCGCAGATACGCAGTATTTT. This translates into CASSYTSGGVADTQYF.

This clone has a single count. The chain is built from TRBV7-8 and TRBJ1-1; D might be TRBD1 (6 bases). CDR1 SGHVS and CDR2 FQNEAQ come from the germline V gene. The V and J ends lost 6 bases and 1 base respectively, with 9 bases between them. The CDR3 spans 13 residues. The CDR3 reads CASSQGRNTEAFF. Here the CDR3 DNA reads TGTGCCAGCAGTCAGGGGAGGAACACTGAAGCTTTCTTT.